The 7 T cell receptor beta chains listed next were all sequenced from one sample in a study of T cell responses to AZD1222 COVID-19 vaccine. Libraries were prepared by immunoSEQ multiplex PCR; TCRdb keeps only in-frame clonotypes and omits some of them. The sample shows around 270,000 clones, around 93% of them seen only once. The sample here was peripheral blood, taken 28 days after the second AZD1222 dose. The source of these receptors is an adult who received the AZD1222 COVID-19 vaccine.

This chain uses TRBV4-3 with TRBJ1-5; tentative D call: TRBD1 (5 bases). CDR1 is LGHNA, CDR2 YSLEER, per germline. V lost 0 bases to trimming and J lost 5 bases, with 8 bases between them. CDR3 size: 14 residues. CDR3 coding DNA: TGCGCCAGCAGCCAAGAAAGAGGGGATCAGCCCCAGCATTTT. It yields the protein CASSQERGDQPQHF.

The chain links TRBV7-2 to TRBJ2-7, with D possibly matching TRBD1 (6 bases). The germline V gene has CDR1 SGHTA and CDR2 FQGNSA. The CDR3 sequence is 15 residues long. V lost 4 bases and J 3 bases, leaving 16 bases between the germline ends. CDR3 region: CASSSRVQGSYEQYF. Written as DNA, the CDR3 is TGTGCCAGCAGCTCTCGGGTCCAGGGGAGCTACGAGCAGTACTTC.

A note on this clone: Relative to the germline gene, one junction end is altered; a read error may explain this. The rearrangement uses TRBV7-8 and TRBJ1-2; D is uncertain. The germline V gene encodes CDR1 SGHVS and CDR2 FQNEAQ. CDR3 size: 12 residues. The CDR3 spells CASSPLREVTHF. CDR3 nucleotides: TGTGCCAGCAGCCCCCTTCGGGAAGTGACCCACTTC.

This chain links TRBV27 with TRBJ1-4, with D perhaps matching TRBD1 (6 bases). CDR3 length: 14 residues. V was trimmed by 4 bases and J by 6 bases, leaving 12 bases between them. Germline V gene sequence: CDR1 MNHEY, CDR2 SMNVEV (reference sequence). The CDR3 protein is CASSSDRGDEKLFF. CDR3 DNA sequence: TGTGCCAGCAGTTCGGACAGAGGTGATGAAAAACTGTTTTTT.

The DNA of the CDR3 is TGCGCCAGCAGCGCCCAGAACACCGGGGAGCTGTTTTTT. Encoded protein: CASSAQNTGELFF. J is TRBJ2-2 and V is TRBV5-1; the D is unclear. Trimming shortened V by 4 bases and J by 1 base, and 5 bases separated the two germline ends. CDR3 length: 13 amino acids. Germline V gene data show CDR1 as SGHRS and CDR2 as YFSETQ.

The V gene is TRBV3-1 (or the pseudogene TRBV3-2), the J gene TRBJ2-7, with 8 bases matching TRBD2. J was trimmed by 2 bases and V by 6 bases; bases with no gene match: 3. This CDR3 region has 13 residues. CDR1 is LGHDT and CDR2 is YNNKEL in the germline V gene (reference sequence). CDR3 DNA: TGTGCCAGCAGTCCCGGGGGGGCCTACGAGCAGTACTTC. As protein: CASSPGGAYEQYF.

The chain links TRBV27 to TRBJ2-7, with 8 bases fitting TRBD2. With 7 bases clipped from V and 5 bases from J, the junction kept 13 bases outside the gene matches. The CDR3 totals 15 residues. Germline-derived CDR1 and CDR2 are MNHEY and SMNVEV (reference sequence). CDR3 sequence reads: CASMPLRGLGNEQYF. CDR3 coding DNA: TGTGCCAGCATGCCTCTCAGGGGACTAGGAAACGAGCAGTACTTC.